This paragraph covers one T cell receptor beta chain sequence. Its target is unknown. TCR beta CDR3 sequences were amplified from RNA transcripts. During a first-round RT-PCR of the TCR CDR3, the HTBI primer set was used. TCRdb reprocessed the multiplex PCR reads with MiXCR, giving one entry per CDR3 protein. The sample contains nearly 750,000 distinct CDR3 sequences, about a third of which appear only once. This record belongs to a study of T cells in Graves' hyperthyroidism and ophthalmopathy. Turning to the study itself: Blood from the periphery was taken at initial diagnosis, before any treatment.

If no ophthalmopathy progression occurred within 18 months, Graves' hyperthyroidism was stable. PBMCs were sourced from less than 12 ml fresh peripheral blood. Trimming left V 5 bases short and J 1 base short, with 19 bases between. The CDR3 sequence is 17 residues long. CDR1 is SGHAT and CDR2 is FQNNGV in the germline V gene. Study-wide results and caveats: Ophthalmopathy prediction by the model preceded onset by a median about 6 months.

The sample was blood. This chain uses TRBV11-2 with TRBJ2-3; D might be TRBD1 (5 bases). The sequence derives from a woman in her thirties or forties with Graves' hyperthyroidism. CDR3 DNA: TGTGCCAGCAGCCCCAGGGATGGGCCCACGCGCACAGATACGCAGTATTTT. It encodes CASSPRDGPTRTDTQYF.